The rows below give T cell receptor beta chains drawn from one sample of a study of cytomegalovirus exposure and HLA in healthy donors. Only in-frame clones appear in the TCRdb table, and some are missing; sequencing was by immunoSEQ multiplex PCR. The table includes more than 150,000 clones, about 80% detected once. Sequenced material: PBMCs. The receptors were sampled from a man aged 35 to 55 in good health and CMV-seronegative. Each CDR3 is given with its conserved first and last residue. D genes are given only for firm matches. The listing skips clone size in some rows; elsewhere it reads once, few, many or a size class.

TRBD2 TRBJ2-5 TRBV4-3 few TGCGCCAGCAGCCCTCGGACTAGCGGGGGGGCGAGGGGAGAGACCCAGTACTTC CASSPRTSGGARGETQYF
. TRBJ1-2 TRBV19 few TGTGCCAGTAGTTATCTCAACTATGGCTACACCTTC CASSYLNYGYTF
. TRBJ2-3 TRBV4-1 . TGCGCCAGCAGCCAACTACCCGTTGGGCCCGATACGCAGTATTTT CASSQLPVGPDTQYF
. TRBJ2-1 TRBV5-4 . TGTGCCAGCAGTCAAACCAGGGGCAATGAGCAGTTCTTC CASSQTRGNEQFF
. TRBJ2-6 TRBV5-6 . TGTGCCAGCAGCTTGTTTCGACTGGGCAGGGACTCTGGGGCCAACGTCCTGACTTTC CASSLFRLGRDSGANVLTF
TRBD2 TRBJ2-1 TRBV5-1 . TGCGCCAGCAGCTTGACGACGGGGGGAGGCGGAGAGCAGTTCTTC CASSLTTGGGGEQFF
TRBD1 TRBJ2-7 TRBV7-3 . TGTGCCAGCAGTCACGGACAGGCGTACGAGCAGTACTTC CASSHGQAYEQYF
TRBD2 TRBJ2-2 TRBV7-3 . TGTGCCAGCAGCTTAGGACTAGCGGGAATCACCGGGGAGCTGTTTTTT CASSLGLAGITGELFF
. TRBJ2-6 TRBV6-5 . TGTGCCAGCAGTTACGGAGGGCTTGGGGCCAACGTCCTGACTTTC CASSYGGLGANVLTF
TRBD2 TRBJ2-1 TRBV18 . TGTGCCAGCTCACCAGGACTAGCGGTGGGAGGTTCGCAGTTCTTC CASSPGLAVGGSQFF
. TRBJ1-1 TRBV28 . TGTGCCAGCAGTCTAGTACGAACTGAAGCTTTCTTT CASSLVRTEAFF
. TRBJ2-1 TRBV29-1 . TGCAGCGTTGAACTACAGACGCACTCCTACAATGAGCAGTTCTTC CSVELQTHSYNEQFF
. TRBJ1-1 TRBV4-3 . TGCGCCAGCAGCCAAATCGGAGGGAACACTGAAGCTTTCTTT CASSQIGGNTEAFF
TRBD1 TRBJ1-2 TRBV7-8 few TGTGCCAGCAGCCGCCGGGACAGGGAAGATGGCTACACCTTC CASSRRDREDGYTF
TRBD2 TRBJ2-1 TRBV5-4 . TGTGCCAGCAGCTTGAGGCTAGCGGGCTCCTACAATGAGCAGTTCTTC CASSLRLAGSYNEQFF
. TRBJ1-4 TRBV28 . TGTGCCAGCAGTTTCAACAGGGTTAATAAAAAACTGTCTTTT CASSFNRVNKKLSF
TRBD2 TRBJ2-6 TRBV28 . TGTGCCAGCAGTTTGGCGGGGGCTGGGGCCAACGTCCTGACTTTC CASSLAGAGANVLTF
TRBD1 TRBJ2-7 TRBV10-3 . TGTGCCATCAGTGGACAGGCAGGGGGTGTGGAGCAGTACTTC CAISGQAGGVEQYF
. TRBJ2-5 TRBV6-4 . TGTGCCAGCAGTGACTCCGAGACATCAATGGGCCAAGAGACCCAGTACTTC CASSDSETSMGQETQYF
. TRBJ1-1 TRBV7-2 . TGTGCCAGCAGCTTAGGAGGGAGGACTGAAGCTTTCTTT CASSLGGRTEAFF
TRBD1 TRBJ1-1 TRBV19 . TGTGCCAGTAGTATGCGGGGACAGATGAACACTGAAGCTTTCTTT CASSMRGQMNTEAFF
. TRBJ2-3 TRBV7-9 . TGTGCCAGCAGCTTAGGAGCAGATACGCAGTATTTT CASSLGADTQYF
. TRBJ2-1 TRBV4-3 few TGCGCCAGCAGCCCGTGGGGGGATGTGCAGTTCTTC CASSPWGDVQFF
. TRBJ1-5 TRBV19 . TGTGCCAGTACCATCCAGTACAATCAGCCCCAGCATTTT CASTIQYNQPQHF
. TRBJ1-1 TRBV5-6 few TGTGCCAGCAGCCGTCTTGGAGGAATGAACACTGAAGCTTTCTTT CASSRLGGMNTEAFF
. TRBJ2-7 TRBV27 . TGTGCCAGCAGGGGGGGAGACTCCTACGAGCAGTACTTC CASRGGDSYEQYF